This T cell receptor (beta chain) was captured by sequencing in a study of CD8 T cells in Susac syndrome. cDNA came from around 0.5 to 1 ug RNA primed by random hexamers. It was immunoSEQ multiplex PCR that amplified TCR beta CDR3 across 54 Vbeta and 13 Jbeta. TCRdb used MiXCR to reprocess the immunoSEQ multiplex PCR reads, holding one entry per CDR3 protein. The sample includes some 130,000 distinct CDR3 sequences, 95% of them seen just once. Notes on the study in general: Clonal expansion of Susac CD8+ cells peaked in TEMRA cells, and it also peaked in active patients. It was acknowledged in the study that its TCR sequencing and HLA analysis involved a relatively small number of individuals.

Susac syndrome patients met recently defined diagnostic criteria for definite or probable disease. About this clonotype: The antigen is not known.

The CDR3 has 15 residues. Trimming removed 5 bases from V and 7 bases from J, with 20 bases in between. The clonotype comes from a human donor with Susac syndrome. Sample: CD8+ T cells from PBMCs. This rearrangement joins TRBV12-3 or TRBV12-4 to TRBJ2-5; possibly TRBD1 or TRBD2 for D (5 bases each). The DNA of the CDR3 is TGTGCCAGCAGTCCCAACCCCGGCGGGCAGGGGACCCAGTACTTC. This gives the protein CASSPNPGGQGTQYF.